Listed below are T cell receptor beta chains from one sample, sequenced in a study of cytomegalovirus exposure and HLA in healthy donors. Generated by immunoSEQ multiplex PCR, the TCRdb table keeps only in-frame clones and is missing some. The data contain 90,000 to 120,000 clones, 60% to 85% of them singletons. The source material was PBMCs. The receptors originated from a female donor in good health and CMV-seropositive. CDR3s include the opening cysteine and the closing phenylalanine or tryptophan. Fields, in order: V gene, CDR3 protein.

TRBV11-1,CASGFSSEAFF
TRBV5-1,CASSLTRTGNTGELFF
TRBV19,CASSTTLRANQPQHF
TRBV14,CASNSQAYNEQFF
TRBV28,CASRGQGNTGELFF
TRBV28,CASSSTGETNEKLFF
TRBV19,CASSAQGSVGEKLFF
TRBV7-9,CASSPGTGFDSPLHF
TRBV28,CASSLPDSSGNTIYF
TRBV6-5,CASSRRTSGSNEQFF
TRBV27,CASSLARTDTQYF
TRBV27,CASSPTAGAWNTGELFF
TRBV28,CASSSPGTSGSTETQYF
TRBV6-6,CASSSQGSVGNTIYF
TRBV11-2,CASSLVGGGTHEQYF
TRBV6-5,CASARTPRGYGYTF
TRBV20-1,CSAKHFAEAFF
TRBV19,CASSVSWQGMFF
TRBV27,CASSFSTGVGNTIYF
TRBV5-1,CASSLGQGKTGELFF
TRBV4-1,CASSQDARQTNTGELFF
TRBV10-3,CAISEPSGSTRTDTQYF
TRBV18,CASSPGRVNTEAFF
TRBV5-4,CASTKERTDTQYF
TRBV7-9,CASSSPPAGGYNEQFF
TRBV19,CASSHGTSGVDTQYF
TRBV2,CASRTGGLGTQYF
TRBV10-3,CAISVQNTEAFF
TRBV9,CASSRTAGGYTF
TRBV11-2,CASSLGTGSYEQYF
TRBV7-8,CASSPQVPVEQFF
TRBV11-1,CASSSRTSGSYNEQFF
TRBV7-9,CASSRALAGADQPQHF
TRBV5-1,CASSGGRLAKNIQYF
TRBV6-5,CASSQTGATEAFF